This T cell receptor beta chain was observed in a study of blood T cell repertoires in COVID-19. The CDR3 is 15 residues long. From germline, CDR1 is SGHDT and CDR2 YYEEEE. Trimming took off 1 base at V and 0 bases at J, with 10 bases between the two ends. The study drew participants aged roughly 18 to 95 years from roughly 25 US areas. Sequencing used immunoSEQ multiplex PCR; TCRdb keeps in-frame clones, though not all of them. The data show about 480,000 clones, with 75% to 90% seen just once and roughly 8% held by the top ten. This clone has more than one count but fewer than ten. The origin of this receptor is a woman aged 55-69 years who had recovered from COVID-19. The chain employs TRBV5-6 and TRBJ1-1; D gene unclear. Source material: PBMCs or T cells enriched from blood (not recorded which). The CDR3 here is CASSLSEVMNTEAFF. The CDR3 nucleotides read TGTGCCAGCAGCTTGTCGGAGGTGATGAACACTGAAGCTTTCTTT.